The 4 T cell receptor beta chains below come from one sample, sequenced in a study of blood T cells in healthy people across ages. Through a sample-barcoded 5' primer and a J-beta primer mix, a second PCR was run for roughly 6 to 12 cycles. TCRdb passed the 5' RACE reads through MiXCR, listing each CDR3 protein once. The data hold more than 800,000 distinct CDR3 sequences, with around 30% observed a single time. Sample: blood. Every receptor here comes from a woman of 80 years or more in good health.

A word on this clonotype: At one boundary the junction diverges from the germline segment, which might be a read error. The CDR3 here is CAGSHGTKTTDTQYF. In DNA form, the CDR3 reads TGTGCCGGCAGCCACGGGACTAAAACCACAGATACGCAGTATTTT. The V call is TRBV7-9, the J call TRBJ2-3; 7 nucleotides match TRBD2. In germline, CDR1 is SEHNR, CDR2 FQNEAQ (reference sequence). The CDR3 consists of 15 residues.

This clonotype came up many times. The rearrangement uses TRBV11-2 and TRBJ2-1; 11 nucleotides align to TRBD2. In germline, CDR1 is SGHAT, CDR2 FQNNGV. The CDR3 sequence is 16 residues long. Trimming took 4 bases from V and 4 from J; bases not matched to a gene: 6. The CDR3 DNA reads TGTGCCAGCAGCTCAGCACTAGCGGGGGCTTACAATGAGCAGTTCTTC. Translation: CASSSALAGAYNEQFF.

A note on this clonotype: A much larger clone is a single base away; this may be a read error. The V gene is TRBV12-3 or TRBV12-4, the J gene TRBJ2-4; D not resolved. This CDR3 contains 13 residues. V was pared by 10 bases and J by 0 bases, with 10 bases between. This CDR3 is CANTAGAKNIQYF. The DNA of the CDR3 is TGTGCCAACACAGCAGGAGCCAAAAACATTCAGTACTTC.

The chain uses TRBV28 and TRBJ1-1; D might be TRBD1 (5 bases). The CDR3 has 13 residues. The germline CDR1 and CDR2 sequences are MDHEN and SYDVKM. V was shortened by 11 bases and J by 4 bases, with 17 bases between the two germline ends. In DNA, the CDR3 is TGTGCCCGCACTATCGGGGGGGGCACTGAAGCTTTCTTT. It codes for CARTIGGGTEAFF.